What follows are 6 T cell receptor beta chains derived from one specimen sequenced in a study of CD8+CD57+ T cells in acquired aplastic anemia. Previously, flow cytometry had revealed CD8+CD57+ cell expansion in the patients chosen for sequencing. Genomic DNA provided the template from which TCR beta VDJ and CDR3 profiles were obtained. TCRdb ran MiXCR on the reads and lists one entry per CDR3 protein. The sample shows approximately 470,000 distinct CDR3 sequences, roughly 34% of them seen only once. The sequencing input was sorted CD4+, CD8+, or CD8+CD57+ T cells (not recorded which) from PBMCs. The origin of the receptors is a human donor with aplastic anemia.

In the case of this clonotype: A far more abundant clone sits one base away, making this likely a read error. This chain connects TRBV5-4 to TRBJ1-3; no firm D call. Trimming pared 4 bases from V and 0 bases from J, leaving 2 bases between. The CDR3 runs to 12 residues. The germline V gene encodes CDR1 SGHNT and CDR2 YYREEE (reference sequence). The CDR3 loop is CASSASGNTIYF. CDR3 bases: TGTGCCAGCAGCGCCTCTGGAAACACCATATATTTT.

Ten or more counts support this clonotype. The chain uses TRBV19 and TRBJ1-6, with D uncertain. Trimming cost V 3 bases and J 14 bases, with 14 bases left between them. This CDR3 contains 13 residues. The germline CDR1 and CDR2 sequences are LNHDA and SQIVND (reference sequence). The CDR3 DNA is TGTGCCAGTAGTATGGGCGGCACATTGACCCTCCACTTT. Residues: CASSMGGTLTLHF.

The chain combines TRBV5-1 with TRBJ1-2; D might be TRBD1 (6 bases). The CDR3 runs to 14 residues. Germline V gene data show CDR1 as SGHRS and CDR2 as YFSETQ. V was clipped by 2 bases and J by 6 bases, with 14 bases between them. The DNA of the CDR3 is TGCGCCAGCAGCTTCTCAGGGGAAAGAAATGGCTACACCTTC. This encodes CASSFSGERNGYTF.

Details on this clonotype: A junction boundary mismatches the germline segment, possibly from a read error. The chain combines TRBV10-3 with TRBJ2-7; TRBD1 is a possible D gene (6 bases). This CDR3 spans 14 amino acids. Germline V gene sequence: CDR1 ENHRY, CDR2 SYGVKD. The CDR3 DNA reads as TGTGCCAGCAGTTTTGGGGGCAACTCCTACGAGCAGTACTTC. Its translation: CASSFGGNSYEQYF.

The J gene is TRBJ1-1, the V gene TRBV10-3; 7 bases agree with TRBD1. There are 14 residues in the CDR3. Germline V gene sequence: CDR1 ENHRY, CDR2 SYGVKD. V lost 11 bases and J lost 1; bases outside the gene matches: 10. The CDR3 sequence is CASGEGQRNTEAFF. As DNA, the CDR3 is TGTGCCTCCGGGGAGGGACAGCGGAACACTGAAGCTTTCTTT.

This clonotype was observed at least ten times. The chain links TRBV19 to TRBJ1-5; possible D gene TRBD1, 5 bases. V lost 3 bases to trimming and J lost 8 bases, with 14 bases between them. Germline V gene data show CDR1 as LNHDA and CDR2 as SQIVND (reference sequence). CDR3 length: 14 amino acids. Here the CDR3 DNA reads TGTGCCAGTAGTATTCCGGGACTGAGTGAGCCCCAGCATTTT. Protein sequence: CASSIPGLSEPQHF.